The 24 T cell receptor beta chains below come from one sample, sequenced in a study of regulatory T cells in long-lasting Graves disease. Assembly of TCR beta libraries relied on iRepertoire HTBI primers together with Arm-PCR of CDR3 regions. Via MiXCR, TCRdb re-called the multiplex PCR reads, giving one row per CDR3 protein. Seen here are around 340,000 distinct CDR3 sequences, less than 20% observed once, and the top ten hold just under 30%. Time point in this sample: persistent/refractory GD, antithyroid drugs over 5 years with positive TRAb. Scientists built the TCR library using RNA that was extracted from PBMCs. Sequences were derived from peripheral blood mononuclear cells (PBMCs), sampled when the disease was refractory, from a patient treated with antithyroid drugs. The receptors stem from a female donor with Graves disease.

Ten or more counts support this clonotype. This rearrangement joins TRBV6-1 to TRBJ2-2, with 9 bases that match TRBD1. Trimming took 6 bases from V and 0 from J; bases not matched to a gene: 11. CDR3 length equals 18 residues. Germline V gene data show CDR1 as MNHNS and CDR2 as SASEGT. The CDR3 region has the DNA TGTGCCAGCAGATCTTGGGACAGGGCCATGACGAACACCGGGGAGCTGTTTTTT. As protein: CASRSWDRAMTNTGELFF.

Notes on this clonotype: With a much larger clone just one base away, this may be a read error. This chain links TRBV12-5 with TRBJ1-1; D is undetermined. Germline CDR1 reads LGHNT; CDR2 reads FRNRAP. V lost 4 bases and J 0 bases, leaving 12 bases between the germline ends. The CDR3 spans 15 residues. CDR3 DNA: TGTGCTAGTGGTTCCAAGACCTACATGAACACTGAAGCTTTCTTT. Encoded protein: CASGSKTYMNTEAFF.

This clonotype was observed at least ten times. The chain combines TRBV6-5 with TRBJ2-7; 10 bases fit TRBD2. The length of the CDR3 is 15 residues. V was pared by 0 bases and J by 3 bases, with 2 bases of the junction left unmatched. CDR1 and CDR2 from the germline V gene are MNHEY and SVGAGI. This chain's CDR3 is CASSYSSSGSYEQYF. CDR3 DNA sequence: TGTGCCAGCAGTTACTCGTCTAGCGGGAGCTACGAGCAGTACTTC.

The table lists this clonotype with many counts. The V gene is TRBV6-2 or TRBV6-3, the J gene TRBJ1-2, with 8 bases identical to TRBD1. From germline, CDR1 is MNHEY and CDR2 SVGEGT. The CDR3 sequence is 14 residues long. Trimming took 2 bases from V and 6 from J; bases not matched to a gene: 5. CDR3 in amino acids: CASSYQDRGNGYTF. In DNA, the CDR3 is TGTGCCAGCAGTTACCAAGACAGGGGCAATGGCTACACCTTC.

The chain uses TRBV3-1 and TRBJ1-1; D is possibly TRBD1 (5 bases). V lost 1 base and J lost 0, with 12 bases in between. From germline, CDR1 is LGHDT and CDR2 YNNKEL (reference sequence). This CDR3 contains 16 residues. CDR3: CASSQGPGAVNTEAFF. CDR3 nucleotides: TGTGCCAGCAGCCAAGGCCCCGGGGCAGTGAACACTGAAGCTTTCTTT.

The sample holds one count of this clonotype. The chain is built from TRBV6-2 or TRBV6-3 and TRBJ2-1; TRBD2 is a possible D gene (6 bases). Germline CDR1 is MNHEY and CDR2 is SVGEGT. The CDR3 extends over 16 amino acids. V shed 5 bases and J shed 12 bases, with 26 bases lying between them. CDR3 in DNA: TGTGCCAGCAGTCCCCGGGGAGCGGGTTCTGTGGGGGGGCAGTTCTTC. Translated: CASSPRGAGSVGGQFF.

The V call is TRBV29-1, the J call TRBJ2-2, with 10 nucleotides matching TRBD2. The CDR3 contains 14 residues. The J segment lost 6 bases and the V segment lost 3 bases, leaving 4 bases of the junction unmatched. Germline V lookup: CDR1 SQVTM, CDR2 ANQGSEA. As DNA, the CDR3 is TGCAGCGTTGAGGCTAGCGGGAGCCCCGGGGAGCTGTTTTTT. This translates into CSVEASGSPGELFF.

The table lists this clonotype with many counts. The chain uses TRBV4-1 and TRBJ2-7; possibly TRBD2 for D (6 bases). V lost 8 bases and J 4 bases, leaving 15 bases between the germline ends. Germline V gene data show CDR1 as MGHRA and CDR2 as YSYEKL. The CDR3 is 13 residues long. The CDR3 sequence is CASATGDGYEQYF. CDR3 DNA sequence: TGCGCCAGCGCGACGGGGGACGGATACGAGCAGTACTTC.

The table lists this clonotype with many counts. The genes are TRBV28 and TRBJ2-2; D not resolved. Germline V gives CDR1 MDHEN, CDR2 SYDVKM. This CDR3 region has 13 residues. V lost 6 bases to trimming and J lost 4 bases, with 9 bases between them. CDR3 nucleotide sequence: TGTGCCAGCAGCTCACTCACCACCGGGGAGCTGTTTTTT. This codes for CASSSLTTGELFF.

This clonotype was seen at least ten times. The V and J genes are TRBV20-1 and TRBJ2-7; tentative D call: TRBD1 (6 bases). CDR1 is DFQATT, CDR2 SNEGSKA, per germline (reference sequence). V was pared by 4 bases and J by 2 bases, with 12 bases between. The CDR3 contains 13 residues. CDR3 amino acids: CSANDRTPYEQYF. The CDR3 DNA reads as TGCAGTGCTAATGACAGGACACCCTACGAGCAGTACTTC.

This clonotype appeared many times. The gene calls are TRBV18 and TRBJ2-5; D is ambiguous. The ends were cut back, 2 bases at V and 0 bases at J, with 7 bases in the middle. Germline V gene sequence: CDR1 KGHSH, CDR2 LQKENI. The length of the CDR3 is 14 residues. This chain's CDR3 is CASSPGRNQETQYF. In DNA, the CDR3 is TGTGCCAGCTCACCAGGAAGGAACCAAGAGACCCAGTACTTC.

In this sample, this clonotype turned up many times. The rearrangement uses TRBV2 and TRBJ2-5, with TRBD2 matching over 10 bases. J lost 4 bases, V lost 5 bases, and 10 bases had no gene match. Germline loops: CDR1 SNHLY, CDR2 FYNNEI. There are 16 residues in the CDR3. In DNA form, the CDR3 reads TGTGCCAGCAGTTTTACCGGGACTAGCGTTGGAGAGACCCAGTACTTC. Amino acid sequence: CASSFTGTSVGETQYF.

This clonotype was detected ten times or more. V gene TRBV2 combines with J gene TRBJ1-1; weak D call: TRBD1 (5 bases). V gave up 8 bases and J gave up 0 bases, with 13 bases separating them. The length of the CDR3 is 14 residues. Germline CDR1 SNHLY, CDR2 FYNNEI. The CDR3 nucleotides are TGTGCCAGCCTGATAGAGGGGTTGAACACTGAAGCTTTCTTT. Amino acid sequence: CASLIEGLNTEAFF. Combining the CDR3 with reference TRBV2 and TRBJ1-1 gives the whole variable domain EPEVTQTPSHQVTQMGQEVILRCVPISNHLYFYWYRQILGQKVEFLVSFYNNEISEKSEIFDDQFSVERPDGSNFTLKIRSTKLEDSAMYFCASLIEGLNTEAFFGQGTRLTVV.

This clonotype was seen at least ten times. The chain joins TRBV28 to TRBJ1-5; D is possibly TRBD1 (5 bases). This CDR3 spans 15 amino acids. Deletions cut 5 bases from V and 4 bases from J, with 15 bases between. CDR1 MDHEN and CDR2 SYDVKM come from the germline V gene. CDR3 sequence (DNA): TGTGCCAGCAGTCCAGGGTGGGGTACGAATCAGCCCCAGCATTTT. Its protein is CASSPGWGTNQPQHF.

This clonotype was observed a few times. The V gene is TRBV20-1, the J gene TRBJ1-2; D is unclear. CDR3 length equals 14 residues. Germline CDR1 and CDR2: DFQATT and SNEGSKA (reference sequence). Between the trimmed V and J ends, which lost 1 base and 0 bases, there was a span of 9 bases. The CDR3 reads CSARVSGANYGYTF. The DNA for the CDR3 is TGCAGTGCTAGAGTATCGGGAGCTAACTATGGCTACACCTTC.

This clonotype turned up a few times. The chain recombines TRBV20-1 with TRBJ2-7, with TRBD2 identical over 8 bases. The CDR3 has 13 residues. V lost 5 bases and J lost 4; bases outside the gene matches: 7. CDR1 is DFQATT, CDR2 SNEGSKA, per germline (reference sequence). For the CDR3, the DNA is TGCAGTGCTGGCCGGACTAGCACGTACGAGCAGTACTTC. This sequence encodes CSAGRTSTYEQYF.

Only a few counts were recorded for this clonotype. The rearrangement uses TRBV11-2 and TRBJ2-7, with 16 bases that match TRBD2. CDR1 is SGHAT and CDR2 is FQNNGV in the germline V gene. The V segment lost 7 bases and the J segment 2 bases; nucleotides outside the gene matches: 11. The CDR3 consists of 18 residues. The CDR3 coding sequence is TGTGCCAGCACCATCTCCCCGGGACTAGCGGGAGGGCCCTACGAGCAGTACTTC. Translation: CASTISPGLAGGPYEQYF.

This clonotype was recorded at least ten times. The V gene is TRBV12-3 or TRBV12-4, the J gene TRBJ1-1, with D hard to call. V was trimmed by 5 bases and J by 5 bases, leaving 12 bases between them. There are 13 residues in the CDR3. CDR3 in DNA: TGTGCCAGCAGTGCAAAACGGATTACTGAAGCTTTCTTT. Protein: CASSAKRITEAFF.

This clonotype was recorded a few times. CDR3 in amino acids: CAWSMNRGNQPQHF. The CDR3 DNA follows: TGTGCCTGGAGTATGAACAGGGGGAATCAGCCCCAGCATTTT. The rearrangement uses TRBV30 and TRBJ1-5; 8 bases agree with TRBD1. The germline CDR1 and CDR2 sequences are GTSNPN and SVGIG (reference sequence). This CDR3 is 14 amino acids long. V dropped 2 bases and J dropped 4; count of bases not matched to a gene: 4.

This clonotype was found many times. The chain joins TRBV5-1 to TRBJ1-4, with 12 bases matching TRBD1. There are 15 residues in the CDR3. CDR1 and CDR2 (germline): SGHRS, YFSETQ. The V and J ends lost 2 bases and 8 bases, in that order; junction bases with no gene match: 4. The CDR3, as DNA: TGCGCCAGCAGCTTCGATGGGACAGGGGGCGAAAAACTGTTTTTT. Protein: CASSFDGTGGEKLFF.

This clonotype was detected ten times or more. The chain combines TRBV20-1 with TRBJ2-7, with 10 bases matching TRBD2. Trimming at V came to 1 base and at J to 6 bases, leaving 6 bases not matched to a gene. The V gene's germline CDR1 is DFQATT and CDR2 SNEGSKA (reference sequence). The CDR3 length is 14 residues. The CDR3 DNA follows: TGCAGTGCTAGAGTCGGAAGCGGGAGGGCCGAGCAGTACTTC. Protein sequence: CSARVGSGRAEQYF.

This clonotype was recorded many times. This chain joins TRBV2 and TRBJ1-5, with unresolved D. The CDR3 sequence is 15 residues long. Germline-derived CDR1 and CDR2 are SNHLY and FYNNEI. Trimming took off 7 bases at V and 1 base at J, with 14 bases between the two ends. CDR3 in amino acids: CASNAGSNSNQPQHF. CDR3 nucleotide sequence: TGTGCCAGCAATGCGGGTTCGAACAGCAATCAGCCCCAGCATTTT.

This clonotype occurred a few times. CDR3 sequence reads: CASREGQHYEQYF. The CDR3 region has the DNA TGTGCCAGCAGGGAGGGACAGCACTACGAGCAGTACTTC. The chain joins TRBV6-1 to TRBJ2-7; maybe TRBD1 (7 bases). V was trimmed by 6 bases and J by 3 bases, leaving 12 bases between them. The CDR3 is made up of 13 amino acids. Germline V gene sequence: CDR1 MNHNS, CDR2 SASEGT.

This clonotype came up a few times. The junction shows a germline mismatch at one end, possibly a read error. This chain links TRBV10-3 with TRBJ2-4, with 9 bases aligning to TRBD2. Germline CDR1 is ENHRY and CDR2 is SYGVKD. The CDR3 spans 20 residues. This chain's CDR3 is CAISDYVASGMPAATNIQYF. CDR3 nucleotide sequence: TGTGCCATCAGTGATTATGTGGCTAGCGGGATGCCAGCCGCCACAAACATTCAGTACTTC.